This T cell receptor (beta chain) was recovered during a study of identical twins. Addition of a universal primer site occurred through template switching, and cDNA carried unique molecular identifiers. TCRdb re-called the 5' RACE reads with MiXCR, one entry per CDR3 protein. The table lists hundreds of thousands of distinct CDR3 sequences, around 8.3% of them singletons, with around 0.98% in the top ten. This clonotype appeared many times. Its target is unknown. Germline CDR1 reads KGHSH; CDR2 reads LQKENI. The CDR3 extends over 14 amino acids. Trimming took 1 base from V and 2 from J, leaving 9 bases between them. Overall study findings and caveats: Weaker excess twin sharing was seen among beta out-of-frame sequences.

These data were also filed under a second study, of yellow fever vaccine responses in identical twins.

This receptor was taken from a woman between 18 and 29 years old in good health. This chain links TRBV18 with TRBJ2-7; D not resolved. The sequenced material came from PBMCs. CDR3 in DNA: TGTGCCAGCTCACCACTATTAGGGACCTACGAGCAGTACTTC. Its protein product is CASSPLLGTYEQYF.